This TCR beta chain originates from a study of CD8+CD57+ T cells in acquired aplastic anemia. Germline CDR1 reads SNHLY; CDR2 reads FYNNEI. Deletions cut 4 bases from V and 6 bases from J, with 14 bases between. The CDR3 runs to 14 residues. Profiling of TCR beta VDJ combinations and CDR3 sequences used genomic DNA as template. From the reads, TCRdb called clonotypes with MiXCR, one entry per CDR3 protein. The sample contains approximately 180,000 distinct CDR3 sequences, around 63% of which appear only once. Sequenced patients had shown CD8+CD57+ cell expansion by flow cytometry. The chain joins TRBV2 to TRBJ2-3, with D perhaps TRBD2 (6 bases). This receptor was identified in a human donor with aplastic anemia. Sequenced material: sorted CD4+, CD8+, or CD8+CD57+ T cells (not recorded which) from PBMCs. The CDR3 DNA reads TGTGCCAGCAGTGGGGGGACTCACGCGGATACGCAGTATTTT. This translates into CASSGGTHADTQYF.